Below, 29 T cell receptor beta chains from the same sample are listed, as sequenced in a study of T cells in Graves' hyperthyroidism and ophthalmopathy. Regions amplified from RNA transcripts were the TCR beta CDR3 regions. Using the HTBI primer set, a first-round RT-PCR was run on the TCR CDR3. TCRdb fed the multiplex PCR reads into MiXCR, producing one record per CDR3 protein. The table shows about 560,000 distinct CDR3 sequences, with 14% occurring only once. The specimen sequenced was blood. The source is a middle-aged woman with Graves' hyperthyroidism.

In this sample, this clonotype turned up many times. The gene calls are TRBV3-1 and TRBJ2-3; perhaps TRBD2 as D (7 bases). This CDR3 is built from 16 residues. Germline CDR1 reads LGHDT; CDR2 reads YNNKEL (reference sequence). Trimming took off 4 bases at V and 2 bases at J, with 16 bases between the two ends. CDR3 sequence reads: CASSLRDRGATDTQYF. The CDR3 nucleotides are TGTGCCAGCAGCCTCCGGGACCGGGGGGCCACAGATACGCAGTATTTT.

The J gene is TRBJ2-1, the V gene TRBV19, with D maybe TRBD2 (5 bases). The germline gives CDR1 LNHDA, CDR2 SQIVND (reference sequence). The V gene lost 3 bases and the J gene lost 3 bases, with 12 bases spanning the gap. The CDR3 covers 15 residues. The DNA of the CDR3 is TGTGCCAGTAGTATTAGGGCCGGGGACTACAATGAGCAGTTCTTC. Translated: CASSIRAGDYNEQFF. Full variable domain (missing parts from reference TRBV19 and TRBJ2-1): DGGITQSPKYLFRKEGQNVTLSCEQNLNHDAMYWYRQDPGQGLRLIYYSQIVNDFQKGDIAEGYSVSREKKESFPLTVTSAQKNPTAFYLCASSIRAGDYNEQFFGPGTRLTVL.

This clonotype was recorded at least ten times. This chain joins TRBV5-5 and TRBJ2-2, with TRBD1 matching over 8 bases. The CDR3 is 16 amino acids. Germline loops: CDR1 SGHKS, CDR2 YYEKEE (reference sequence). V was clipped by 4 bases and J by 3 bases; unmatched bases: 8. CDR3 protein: CASSPSPGGYTGELFF. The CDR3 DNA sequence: TGTGCCAGCAGCCCGTCTCCAGGGGGCTACACCGGGGAGCTGTTTTTT. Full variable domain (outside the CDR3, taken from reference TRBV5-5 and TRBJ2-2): DAGVTQSPTHLIKTRGQQVTLRCSPISGHKSVSWYQQVLGQGPQFIFQYYEKEERGRGNFPDRFSARQFPNYSSELNVNALLLGDSALYLCASSPSPGGYTGELFFGEGSRLTVL.

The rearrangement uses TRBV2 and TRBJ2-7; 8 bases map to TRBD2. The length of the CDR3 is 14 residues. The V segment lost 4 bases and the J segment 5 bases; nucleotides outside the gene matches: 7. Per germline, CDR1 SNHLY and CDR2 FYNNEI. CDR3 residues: CASSVKREFDEQYF. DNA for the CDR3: TGTGCCAGCAGTGTTAAGCGGGAGTTCGACGAGCAGTACTTC.

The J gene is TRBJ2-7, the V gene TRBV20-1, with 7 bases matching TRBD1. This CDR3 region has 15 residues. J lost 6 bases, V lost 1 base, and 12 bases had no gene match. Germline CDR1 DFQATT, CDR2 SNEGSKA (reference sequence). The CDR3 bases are TGCAGTGCTAGAGCCCCGCTTTTAGGGGGCGCCGAGCAGTACTTC. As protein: CSARAPLLGGAEQYF.

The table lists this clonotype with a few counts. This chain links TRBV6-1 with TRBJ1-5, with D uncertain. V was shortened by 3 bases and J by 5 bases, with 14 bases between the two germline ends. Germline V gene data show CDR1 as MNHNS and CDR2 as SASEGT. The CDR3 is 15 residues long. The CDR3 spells CASSDGWQIDQPQHF. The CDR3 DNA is TGTGCCAGCAGTGACGGTTGGCAGATCGATCAGCCCCAGCATTTT.

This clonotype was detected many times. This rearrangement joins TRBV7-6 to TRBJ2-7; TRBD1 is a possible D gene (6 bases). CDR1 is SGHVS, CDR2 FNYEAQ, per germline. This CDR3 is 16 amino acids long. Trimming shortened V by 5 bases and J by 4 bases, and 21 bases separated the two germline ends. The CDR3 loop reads CASSNRQANVGYEQYF. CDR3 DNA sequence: TGTGCCAGCAGCAACCGACAGGCCAACGTCGGTTACGAGCAGTACTTC.

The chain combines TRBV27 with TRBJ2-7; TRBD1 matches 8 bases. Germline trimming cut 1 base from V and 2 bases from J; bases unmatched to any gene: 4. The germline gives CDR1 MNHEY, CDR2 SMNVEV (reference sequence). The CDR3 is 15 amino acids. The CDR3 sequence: CASSLYPDRAYEQYF. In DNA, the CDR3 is TGTGCCAGCAGTTTATATCCGGACAGGGCCTACGAGCAGTACTTC.

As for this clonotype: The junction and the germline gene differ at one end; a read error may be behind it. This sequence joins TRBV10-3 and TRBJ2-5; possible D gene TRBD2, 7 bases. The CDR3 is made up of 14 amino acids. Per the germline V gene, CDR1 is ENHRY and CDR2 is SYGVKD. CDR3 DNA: TGTGCCATCAGTGATCGGCGGGGGCAAGGGACCCAGTACTTC. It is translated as CAISDRRGQGTQYF.

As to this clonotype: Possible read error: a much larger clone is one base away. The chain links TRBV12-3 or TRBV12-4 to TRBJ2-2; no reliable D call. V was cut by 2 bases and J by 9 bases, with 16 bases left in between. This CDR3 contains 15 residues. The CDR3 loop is CASSLKPLAPRELFF. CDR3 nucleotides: TGTGCCAGCAGTTTAAAGCCCCTGGCCCCCCGGGAGCTGTTTTTT.

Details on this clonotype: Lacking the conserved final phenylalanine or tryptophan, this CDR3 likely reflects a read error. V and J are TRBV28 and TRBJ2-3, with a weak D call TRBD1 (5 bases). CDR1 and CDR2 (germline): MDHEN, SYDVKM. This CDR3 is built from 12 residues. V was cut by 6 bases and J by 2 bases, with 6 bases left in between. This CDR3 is CASRTATDTQYL. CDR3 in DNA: TGTGCCAGCAGGACAGCCACAGATACGCAGTATCTT.

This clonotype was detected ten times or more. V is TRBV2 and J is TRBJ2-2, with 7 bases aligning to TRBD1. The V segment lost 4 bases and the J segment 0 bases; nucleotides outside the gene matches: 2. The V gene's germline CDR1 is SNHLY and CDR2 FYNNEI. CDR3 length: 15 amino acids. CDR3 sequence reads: CASSGGQANTGELFF. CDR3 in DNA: TGTGCCAGCAGTGGAGGACAGGCGAACACCGGGGAGCTGTTTTTT.

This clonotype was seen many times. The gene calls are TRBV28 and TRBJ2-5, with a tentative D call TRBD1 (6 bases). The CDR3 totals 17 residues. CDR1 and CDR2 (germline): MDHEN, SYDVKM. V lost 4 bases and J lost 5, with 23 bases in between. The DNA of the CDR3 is TGTGCCAGCAGTTATAGCCAGGGGTTAGGTTCGTGGGAGACCCAGTACTTC. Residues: CASSYSQGLGSWETQYF.

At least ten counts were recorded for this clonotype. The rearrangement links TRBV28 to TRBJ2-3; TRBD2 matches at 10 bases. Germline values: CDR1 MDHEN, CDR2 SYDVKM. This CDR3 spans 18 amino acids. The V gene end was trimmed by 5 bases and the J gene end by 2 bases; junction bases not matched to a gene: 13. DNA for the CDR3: TGTGCCAGCAGTCCCCCTAGGGCTAGCGGGAGAGACACAGATACGCAGTATTTT. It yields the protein CASSPPRASGRDTDTQYF.

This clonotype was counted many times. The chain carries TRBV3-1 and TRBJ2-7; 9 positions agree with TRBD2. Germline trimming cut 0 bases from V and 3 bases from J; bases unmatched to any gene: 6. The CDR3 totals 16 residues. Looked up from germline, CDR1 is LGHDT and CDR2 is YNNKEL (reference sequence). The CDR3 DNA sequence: TGTGCCAGCAGCCAAGAAAGTCTAGCGGGGATCTACGAGCAGTACTTC. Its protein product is CASSQESLAGIYEQYF.

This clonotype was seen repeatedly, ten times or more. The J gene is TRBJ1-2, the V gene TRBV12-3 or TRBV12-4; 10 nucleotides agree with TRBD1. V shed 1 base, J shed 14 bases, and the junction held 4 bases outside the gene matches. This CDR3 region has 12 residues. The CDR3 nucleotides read TGTGCCAGCAGTTTAGAGGGACAGGGGAAAACCTTC. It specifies CASSLEGQGKTF.

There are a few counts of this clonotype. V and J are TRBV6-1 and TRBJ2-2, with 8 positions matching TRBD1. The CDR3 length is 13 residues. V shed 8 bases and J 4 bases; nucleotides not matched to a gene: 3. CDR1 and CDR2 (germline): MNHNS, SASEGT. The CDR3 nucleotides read TGTGCCAGCTACAGGGGGGCCACCGGGGAGCTGTTTTTT. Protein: CASYRGATGELFF.

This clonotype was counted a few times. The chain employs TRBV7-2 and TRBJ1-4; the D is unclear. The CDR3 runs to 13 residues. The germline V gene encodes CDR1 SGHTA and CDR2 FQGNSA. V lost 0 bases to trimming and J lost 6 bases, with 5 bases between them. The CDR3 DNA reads TGTGCCAGCAGCTTAGCAGGGTATGAAAAACTGTTTTTT. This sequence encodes CASSLAGYEKLFF.

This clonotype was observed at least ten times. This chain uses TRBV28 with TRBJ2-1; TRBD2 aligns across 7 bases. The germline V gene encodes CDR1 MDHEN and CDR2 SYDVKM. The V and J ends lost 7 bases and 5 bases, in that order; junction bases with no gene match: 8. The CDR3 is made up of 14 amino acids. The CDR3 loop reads CASNLLTSDNEQFF. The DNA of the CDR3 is TGTGCCAGCAATCTACTAACTAGCGACAATGAGCAGTTCTTC.

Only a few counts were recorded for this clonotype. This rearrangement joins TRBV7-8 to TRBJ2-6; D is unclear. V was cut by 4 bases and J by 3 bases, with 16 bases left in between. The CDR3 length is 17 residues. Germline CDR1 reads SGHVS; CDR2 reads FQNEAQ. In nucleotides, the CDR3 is TGTGCCAGCAGCTCCATACGAGGTTGGGATGGGGCCAACGTCCTGACTTTC. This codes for CASSSIRGWDGANVLTF.

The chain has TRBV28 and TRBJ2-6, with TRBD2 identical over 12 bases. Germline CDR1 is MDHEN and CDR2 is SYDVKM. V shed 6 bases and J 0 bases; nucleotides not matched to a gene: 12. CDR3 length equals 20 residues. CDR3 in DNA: TGTGCCAGCAGGCCAACTAGCGGGAGGCCAACCTCCTCTGGGGCCAACGTCCTGACTTTC. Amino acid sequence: CASRPTSGRPTSSGANVLTF.

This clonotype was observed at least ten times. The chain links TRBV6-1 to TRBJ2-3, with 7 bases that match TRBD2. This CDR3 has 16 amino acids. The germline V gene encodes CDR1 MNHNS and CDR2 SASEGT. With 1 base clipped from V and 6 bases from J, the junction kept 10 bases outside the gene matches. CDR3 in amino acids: CASSEVPGRDFDTQYF. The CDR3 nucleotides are TGTGCCAGCAGTGAAGTTCCAGGGAGGGATTTCGATACGCAGTATTTT.

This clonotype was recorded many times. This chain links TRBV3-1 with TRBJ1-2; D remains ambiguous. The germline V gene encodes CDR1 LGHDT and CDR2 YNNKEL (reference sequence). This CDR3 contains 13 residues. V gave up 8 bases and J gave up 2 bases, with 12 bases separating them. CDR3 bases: TGTGCCAGCGGAAAAAGAGAAAACTATGGCTACACCTTC. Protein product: CASGKRENYGYTF. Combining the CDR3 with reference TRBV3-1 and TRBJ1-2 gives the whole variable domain DTAVSQTPKYLVTQMGNDKSIKCEQNLGHDTMYWYKQDSKKFLKIMFSYNNKELIINETVPNRFSPKSPDKAHLNLHINSLELGDSAVYFCASGKRENYGYTFGSGTRLTVV.

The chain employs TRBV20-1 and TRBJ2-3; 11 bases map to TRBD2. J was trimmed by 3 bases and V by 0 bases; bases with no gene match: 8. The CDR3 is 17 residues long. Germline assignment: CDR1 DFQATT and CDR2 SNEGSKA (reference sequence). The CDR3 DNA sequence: TGCAGTGCTAGAGATTCAACTAGCGGGAGTGTAACAGATACGCAGTATTTT. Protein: CSARDSTSGSVTDTQYF.

The DNA of the CDR3 is TGTGCCAGCAGGTATACCGGGACAGGGGGATTTAATGAGCAGTTCTTC. This sequence encodes CASRYTGTGGFNEQFF. The V and J genes are TRBV6-9 and TRBJ2-1; 11 bases agree with TRBD1. The CDR3 sequence is 16 residues long. V trimming: 6 bases; J trimming: 7 bases; junction bases outside the gene matches: 11. Germline V lookup: CDR1 MNHGY, CDR2 SVAAGI.

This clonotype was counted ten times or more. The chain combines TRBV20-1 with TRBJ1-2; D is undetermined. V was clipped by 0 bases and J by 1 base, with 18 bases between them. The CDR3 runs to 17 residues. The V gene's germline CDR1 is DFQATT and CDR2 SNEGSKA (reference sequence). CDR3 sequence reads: CSARDLFGGAFNYGYTF. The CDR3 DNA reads TGCAGTGCTAGAGATCTGTTCGGAGGAGCATTTAACTATGGCTACACCTTC.

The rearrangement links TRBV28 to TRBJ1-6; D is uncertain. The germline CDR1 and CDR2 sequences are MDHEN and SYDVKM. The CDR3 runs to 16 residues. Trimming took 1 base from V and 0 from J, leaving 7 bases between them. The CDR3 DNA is TGTGCCAGCAGTTTATTCGTCAGCTCCTATAATTCACCCCTCCACTTT. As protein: CASSLFVSSYNSPLHF.

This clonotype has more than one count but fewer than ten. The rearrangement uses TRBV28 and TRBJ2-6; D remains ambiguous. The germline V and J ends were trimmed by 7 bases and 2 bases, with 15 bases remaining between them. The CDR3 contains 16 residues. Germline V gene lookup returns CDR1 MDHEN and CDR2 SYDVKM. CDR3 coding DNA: TGTGCCAGCAACACTCCCTGGGCAGCTGGGGCCAACGTCCTGACTTTC. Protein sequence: CASNTPWAAGANVLTF.

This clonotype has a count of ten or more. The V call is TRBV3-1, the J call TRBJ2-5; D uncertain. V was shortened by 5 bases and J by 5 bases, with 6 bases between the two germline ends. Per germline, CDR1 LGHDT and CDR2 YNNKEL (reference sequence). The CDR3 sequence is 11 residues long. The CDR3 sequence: CASSSRETQYF. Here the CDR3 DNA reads TGTGCCAGCAGCTCAAGGGAGACCCAGTACTTC.